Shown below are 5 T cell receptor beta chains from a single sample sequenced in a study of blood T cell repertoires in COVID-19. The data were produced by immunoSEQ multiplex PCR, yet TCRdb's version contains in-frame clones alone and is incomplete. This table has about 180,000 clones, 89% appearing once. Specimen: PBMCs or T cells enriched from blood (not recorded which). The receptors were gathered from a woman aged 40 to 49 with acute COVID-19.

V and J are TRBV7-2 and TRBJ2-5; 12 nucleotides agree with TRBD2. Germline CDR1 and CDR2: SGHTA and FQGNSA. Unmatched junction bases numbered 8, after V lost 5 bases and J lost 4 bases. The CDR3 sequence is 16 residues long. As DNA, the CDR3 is TGTGCCAGCAGCGAGACTAGCGGGGGAGGGGGAGAGACCCAGTACTTC. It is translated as CASSETSGGGGETQYF. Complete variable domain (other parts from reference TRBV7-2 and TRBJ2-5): GAGVSQSPSNKVTEKGKDVELRCDPISGHTALYWYRQSLGQGLEFLIYFQGNSAPDKSGLPSDRFSAERTGGSVSTLTIQRTQQEDSAVYLCASSETSGGGGETQYFGPGTRLLVL.

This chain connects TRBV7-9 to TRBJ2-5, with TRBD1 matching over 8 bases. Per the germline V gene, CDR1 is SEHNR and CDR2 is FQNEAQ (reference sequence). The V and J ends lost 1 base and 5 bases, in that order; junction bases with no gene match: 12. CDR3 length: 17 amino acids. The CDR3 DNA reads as TGTGCCAGCAGCTTAGTACTTTCGACAGGGGATAGGGAGACCCAGTACTTC. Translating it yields CASSLVLSTGDRETQYF.

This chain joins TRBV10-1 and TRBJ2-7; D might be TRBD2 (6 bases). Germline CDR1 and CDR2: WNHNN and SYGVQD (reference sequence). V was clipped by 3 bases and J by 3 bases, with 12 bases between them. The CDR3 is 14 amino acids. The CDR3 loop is CASSEGGQIYEQYF. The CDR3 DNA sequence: TGCGCCAGCAGTGAAGGAGGGCAGATCTACGAGCAGTACTTC.

The DNA for the CDR3 is TGCGCCAGCAGCCAAGATCTCCAGGGCTCGCAGTATTTT. Its protein product is CASSQDLQGSQYF. V gene TRBV4-3 combines with J gene TRBJ2-3, with a weak D call TRBD1 (5 bases). Trimming pared 0 bases from V and 10 bases from J, leaving 11 bases between. The CDR3 extends over 13 amino acids. Germline lookup yields CDR1 LGHNA and CDR2 YSLEER.

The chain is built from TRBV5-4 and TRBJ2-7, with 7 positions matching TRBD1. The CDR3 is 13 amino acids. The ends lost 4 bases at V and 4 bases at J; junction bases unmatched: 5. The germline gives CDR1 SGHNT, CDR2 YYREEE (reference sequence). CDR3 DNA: TGTGCCAGCAGCCCGGACAGGTCTTACGAGCAGTACTTC. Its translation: CASSPDRSYEQYF.